This T cell receptor beta chain was recorded in a study of blood T cell repertoires in COVID-19. For the study at large: Samples of COVID-19 (acute and convalescent) were obtained from the United States, Italy and Spain.

The CDR3 is 18 residues long. Germline CDR1 SEHNR, CDR2 FQNEAQ (reference sequence). Trimming at V came to 4 bases and at J to 4 bases, leaving 9 bases not matched to a gene. TCRdb's copy holds only in-frame clones and misses some; the assay was immunoSEQ multiplex PCR. The sample has 350,000 or so clones, approximately 89% seen once. The sample consisted of peripheral blood. The V gene is TRBV7-9, the J gene TRBJ2-1; 14 bases are a match to TRBD2. The source of this sequence is a woman in her fifties or sixties with COVID-19, enrolled during active disease. The CDR3 here is CASSSRGLAGGLYNEQFF. As DNA, the CDR3 is TGTGCCAGCAGCTCTAGAGGACTAGCGGGGGGCCTATACAATGAGCAGTTCTTC.